These T cell receptor beta chains were read from a single sample in a study of CD8+ T cells in alopecia areata. Sequencing used immunoSEQ multiplex PCR; TCRdb keeps in-frame clones, though not all of them. The sample has 170,000 or so clones; less than 70% are singletons. Sequenced material: CD8+ T cells sorted from blood, taken at week 24, from a patient treated with tofacitinib. The receptors derive from a human donor with alopecia areata. Both conserved end residues are part of each CDR3. The D gene is left open where the match is weak. The size field is filled for only some rows; it gives once, few, many or a size class.

D,J,V,size,DNA,CDR3
NA,TRBJ2-3,TRBV7-9,once,TGTGCCAGCAGCCCCCAGGGGACAGATACGCAGTATTTT,CASSPQGTDTQYF
NA,TRBJ1-6,TRBV7-9,NA,TGTGCCAGCAGTCCCGGGAATTCACCCCTCCACTTT,CASSPGNSPLHF
NA,TRBJ1-5,TRBV5-6,NA,TGTGCCAGCAGCTTATTAGATCAGCCCCAGCATTTT,CASSLLDQPQHF
TRBD1,TRBJ1-1,TRBV6-5,few,TGTGCCAGCAGTTACCAGGGGGCTGACACTGAAGCTTTCTTT,CASSYQGADTEAFF
TRBD1,TRBJ1-3,TRBV29-1,NA,TGCAGCGTAGAGACAGGGGCTAGCTCTGGAAACACCATATATTTT,CSVETGASSGNTIYF
NA,TRBJ1-4,TRBV2,NA,TGTGCCAGCGACGAAGACTCAAGCGGGGAAAAACTGTTTTTT,CASDEDSSGEKLFF
NA,TRBJ2-7,TRBV29-1,few,TGCAGCGTCGCTAGTGGCGAGCAGTACTTC,CSVASGEQYF
NA,TRBJ2-3,TRBV9,NA,TGTGCCAGCAGCAAAGGAGCAGGGGTGGAAGATACGCAGTATTTT,CASSKGAGVEDTQYF
NA,TRBJ2-3,TRBV9,NA,TGTGCCAGCAGCGTAGTCGCTGGAGATACGCAGTATTTT,CASSVVAGDTQYF
TRBD2,TRBJ2-7,TRBV27,NA,TGTGCCAGCAGTTCCGGGACTACGTACGAGCAGTACTTC,CASSSGTTYEQYF
NA,TRBJ1-1,TRBV6-5,NA,TGTGCCAGCACCATCGGGGGGGAGGGGGACACTGAAGCTTTCTTT,CASTIGGEGDTEAFF
NA,TRBJ1-1,TRBV29-1,NA,TGCAGCGTTGAAGGCAGGAACACTGAAGCTTTCTTT,CSVEGRNTEAFF
NA,TRBJ2-1,TRBV29-1,NA,TGCAGCGTCAAAGGGGGGGGGCACAATGAGCAGTTCTTC,CSVKGGGHNEQFF
NA,TRBJ2-7,TRBV29-1,few,TGCAGCGTTCAAGACCCCTACGAGCAGTACTTC,CSVQDPYEQYF
NA,TRBJ2-5,TRBV29-1,NA,TGCAGCGCAGGGTCGAGGGAGCAGTACTTC,CSAGSREQYF
NA,TRBJ2-7,TRBV11-2,NA,TGTGCCAGCAGCCCGGTCGGGGGAAGCGAGCAGTACTTC,CASSPVGGSEQYF
TRBD2,TRBJ2-1,TRBV7-8,NA,TGTGCCAGCAGCTTAGGTAGCGGGGGGGCCCTGGGTGAGCAGTTCTTC,CASSLGSGGALGEQFF
TRBD1,TRBJ1-6,TRBV4-3,NA,TGCGCCAGCAGCCAAGATTGGACAGGGCGAGATTCACCCCTCCACTTT,CASSQDWTGRDSPLHF
NA,TRBJ2-3,TRBV2,NA,TGTGCCAGCTCTTATGAGCTAAGCACAGATACGCAGTATTTT,CASSYELSTDTQYF
TRBD1,TRBJ1-1,TRBV5-1,NA,TGCGCCAGCAGCCCAGGGGGCTTGAACACTGAAGCTTTCTTT,CASSPGGLNTEAFF
NA,TRBJ1-2,TRBV5-1,once,TGCGCCAGCAGCTTGGAAACAGGGACTGGCTACACCTTC,CASSLETGTGYTF